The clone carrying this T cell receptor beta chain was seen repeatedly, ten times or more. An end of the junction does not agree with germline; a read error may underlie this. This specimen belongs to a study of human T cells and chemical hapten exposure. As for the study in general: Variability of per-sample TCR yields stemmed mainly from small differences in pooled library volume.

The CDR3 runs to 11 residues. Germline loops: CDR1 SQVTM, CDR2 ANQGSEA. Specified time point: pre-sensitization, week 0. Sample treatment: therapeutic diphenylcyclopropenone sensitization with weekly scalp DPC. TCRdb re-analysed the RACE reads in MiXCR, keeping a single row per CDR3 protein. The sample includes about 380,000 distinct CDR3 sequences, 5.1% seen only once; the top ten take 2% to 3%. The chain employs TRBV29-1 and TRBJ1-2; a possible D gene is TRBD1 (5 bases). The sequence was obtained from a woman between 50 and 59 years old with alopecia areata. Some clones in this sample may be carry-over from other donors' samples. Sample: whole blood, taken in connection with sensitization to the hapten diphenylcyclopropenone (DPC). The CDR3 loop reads CSVEAGLSYTF. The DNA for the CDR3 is TGCAGCGTCGAAGCAGGGCTTAGCTACACCTTC.